The 29 T cell receptor beta chains below were found in one sample sequenced in a study of blood T cells in healthy people across ages. Combining a sample-barcoded 5' primer with a J-beta primer mix, a second PCR ran for about 7 to 12 cycles. In TCRdb, the 5' RACE reads were re-called with MiXCR into one record per CDR3 protein. The table includes approximately 810,000 distinct CDR3 sequences, around 36% detected once. Sequencing was performed on blood. These receptors all stem from a man between 18 and 35 years old in good health.

A word on this clonotype: The junction and the germline gene differ at one end; a read error may be behind it. The chain combines TRBV5-1 with TRBJ1-1; D unresolved. Germline V gene data show CDR1 as SGHRS and CDR2 as YFSETQ. The CDR3 loop spans 15 amino acids. This CDR3 reads CAGSLVADMNTEAFF. The CDR3 coding sequence is TGCGCCGGCAGCTTGGTTGCAGACATGAACACTGAAGCTTTCTTT.

The chain is built from TRBV7-9 and TRBJ2-2; D unclear. The CDR3 contains 13 residues. Deletions cut 1 base from V and 7 bases from J, with 7 bases between. Germline V lookup: CDR1 SEHNR, CDR2 FQNEAQ (reference sequence). CDR3 protein: CASSLVVDGELFF. The CDR3 bases are TGTGCCAGCAGCTTAGTGGTTGACGGGGAGCTGTTTTTT.

This chain links TRBV20-1 with TRBJ1-5; 8 bases line up with TRBD1. The CDR3 length is 16 residues. Looked up from germline, CDR1 is DFQATT and CDR2 is SNEGSKA (reference sequence). V gave up 3 bases and J gave up 0 bases; unmatched junction bases: 7. For the CDR3, the DNA is TGCAGTGCTAGGGGGACAGGAGAATATAGCAATCAGCCCCAGCATTTT. Its translation: CSARGTGEYSNQPQHF.

V usage is TRBV5-1 and J usage is TRBJ2-7, with a tentative D call TRBD2 (5 bases). Looked up from germline, CDR1 is SGHRS and CDR2 is YFSETQ. Trimming removed 5 bases at V and 4 bases at J, with 10 bases between. CDR3 length: 12 amino acids. CDR3 region: CASSSTIYEQYF. The CDR3 DNA reads as TGCGCCAGCAGTTCGACTATTTACGAGCAGTACTTC. Based on the CDR3 plus reference TRBV5-1 and TRBJ2-7, the full variable domain is KAGVTQTPRYLIKTRGQQVTLSCSPISGHRSVSWYQQTPGQGLQFLFEYFSETQRNKGNFPGRFSGRQFSNSRSEMNVSTLELGDSALYLCASSSTIYEQYFGPGTRLTVT.

The chain uses TRBV2 and TRBJ2-4, with D unclear. The last part of the DNA fits TRBJ2-7 better; the J call may be wrong. Germline CDR1 reads SNHLY; CDR2 reads FYNNEI. This CDR3 has 15 amino acids. CDR3 protein: CASTGGVSSVYEQYF. Here the CDR3 DNA reads TGTGCCAGCACAGGTGGCGTATCGTCAGTCTACGAGCAGTACTTC.

This clonotype was detected a few times. This rearrangement joins TRBV4-1 to TRBJ2-1; 13 nucleotides match TRBD2. This CDR3 is 16 amino acids long. The trim removed 3 bases at V and 5 bases at J, leaving 4 bases unmatched. CDR1 and CDR2 (germline): MGHRA, YSYEKL. CDR3 bases: TGCGCCAGCAGCCAGGGACTAGCGGGACCACACAATGAGCAGTTCTTC. Translating it yields CASSQGLAGPHNEQFF.

The chain links TRBV6-2 or TRBV6-3 to TRBJ1-4; 9 bases match TRBD1. V shed 0 bases, J shed 0 bases, and the junction held 23 bases outside the gene matches. In germline, CDR1 is MNHEY, CDR2 SVGEGT. CDR3 size: 24 residues. CDR3 loop: CASSYSIRGNLQGASSTTNEKLFF. The CDR3 DNA is TGTGCCAGCAGTTACTCGATTCGGGGGAACCTACAGGGGGCCAGCAGTACAACTAATGAAAAACTGTTTTTT.

In this sample, this clonotype turned up a few times. This chain connects TRBV20-1 to TRBJ2-2, with TRBD2 matching over 7 bases. Trimming took 0 bases from V and 5 from J; bases not matched to a gene: 9. Germline lookup yields CDR1 DFQATT and CDR2 SNEGSKA (reference sequence). The CDR3 totals 16 residues. The CDR3 reads CSARDGLGGGTGELFF. In nucleotides, the CDR3 is TGCAGTGCTAGAGATGGCCTGGGGGGGGGTACCGGGGAGCTGTTTTTT.

The rearrangement uses TRBV12-3 or TRBV12-4 and TRBJ2-2; D may correspond to TRBD1 or TRBD2 (5 bases each). There are 17 residues in the CDR3. Trimming stripped 0 bases from V and 7 bases from J, with 18 bases between. CDR3 sequence reads: CASSLATGRGHLGELFF. CDR3 bases: TGTGCCAGCAGTTTAGCAACGGGGCGAGGGCATCTCGGGGAGCTGTTTTTT.

This clonotype has at least ten counts. V is TRBV20-1 and J is TRBJ2-1, with D possibly being TRBD2 (5 bases). Germline V gene lookup returns CDR1 DFQATT and CDR2 SNEGSKA (reference sequence). The CDR3 covers 16 residues. Trimming pared 0 bases from V and 6 bases from J, leaving 18 bases between. The CDR3 nucleotides are TGCAGTGCTAGAGATCTGGTTAGCGCGGAGACCAATGAGCAGTTCTTC. It translates to CSARDLVSAETNEQFF.

CDR3 nucleotides: TGCGCCAGCAGCTGGACAGGTGGGCCCAATGAGCAGTACTTC. Translating it yields CASSWTGGPNEQYF. The chain is built from TRBV5-1 and TRBJ2-5; 7 nucleotides agree with TRBD1. V lost 3 bases and J lost 11; bases outside the gene matches: 13. The CDR3 loop spans 14 amino acids. Germline V gene data show CDR1 as SGHRS and CDR2 as YFSETQ.

V gene TRBV4-3 combines with J gene TRBJ1-4; the match to TRBD1 covers 10 bases. Trimming took 4 bases from V and 6 from J; bases not matched to a gene: 5. Germline V gene data show CDR1 as LGHNA and CDR2 as YSLEER. The CDR3 consists of 15 residues. CDR3 protein: CASSRSGTGDEKLFF. Written as DNA, the CDR3 is TGCGCCAGCAGCCGCTCCGGGACAGGGGATGAAAAACTGTTTTTT.

This clonotype was seen a few times. This chain uses TRBV27 with TRBJ2-3; D gene unclear. The germline V gene has CDR1 MNHEY and CDR2 SMNVEV (reference sequence). The CDR3 spans 14 residues. Trimming pared 2 bases from V and 2 bases from J, leaving 8 bases between. The CDR3 is CASSLIPLTDTQYF. The CDR3 nucleotides read TGTGCCAGCAGTTTAATTCCACTCACAGATACGCAGTATTTT.

The sample holds a few counts of this clonotype. In DNA form, the CDR3 reads TGTGCCAGCAGCCAAGAACAGGGGGCCTCCTACAATGAGCAGTTCTTC. Its protein product is CASSQEQGASYNEQFF. The rearrangement links TRBV14 to TRBJ2-1; TRBD1 agrees at 9 bases. Germline-derived CDR1 and CDR2 are SGHDN and FVKESK. Trimming at V came to 0 bases and at J to 0 bases, leaving 0 bases not matched to a gene. The CDR3 runs 16 residues.

The chain carries TRBV7-3 and TRBJ2-7; TRBD2 might be the D (6 bases). The V end lost 2 bases, the J end lost 7 bases, and 18 bases lay between the germline ends. The CDR3 covers 15 residues. Germline CDR1 is SGHTA and CDR2 is FQGTGA. In DNA form, the CDR3 reads TGTGCCAGCAGCTTAGCGGGAACGGGGCGGTATGAGCAGTACTTC. It translates to CASSLAGTGRYEQYF. The full variable domain, rest sourced from reference TRBV7-3 and TRBJ2-7, is GAGVSQTPSNKVTEKGKYVELRCDPISGHTALYWYRQSLGQGPEFLIYFQGTGAADDSGLPNDRFFAVRPEGSVSTLKIQRTERGDSAVYLCASSLAGTGRYEQYFGPGTRLTVT.

J is TRBJ2-7 and V is TRBV4-3; D not resolved. CDR1 LGHNA and CDR2 YSLEER come from the germline V gene. This CDR3 contains 14 residues. With 0 bases removed from V and 1 base from J, the gap between germline ends came to 7 bases. DNA for the CDR3: TGCGCCAGCAGCCAAGATCGCTTGTCCTACGAGCAGTACTTC. Translated, it gives CASSQDRLSYEQYF.

J is TRBJ1-1 and V is TRBV10-3, with TRBD1 identical over 8 bases. V lost 8 bases and J lost 7; bases outside the gene matches: 9. Germline assignment: CDR1 ENHRY and CDR2 SYGVKD. The CDR3 spans 13 residues. For the CDR3, the DNA is TGTGCCATCCCGAGGCAGGGGGCTCATGAAGCTTTCTTT. Amino acid sequence: CAIPRQGAHEAFF.

V and J are TRBV27 and TRBJ1-5; no definite D call. Germline V lookup: CDR1 MNHEY, CDR2 SMNVEV (reference sequence). V lost 0 bases, J lost 7 bases, and 10 bases lay in between. This CDR3 comprises 14 residues. The CDR3 DNA is TGTGCCAGCAGTTTATCGGTACAGTACCAGCCCCAGCATTTT. It codes for CASSLSVQYQPQHF.

Details on this clonotype: The junction does not match germline at one end; this may be a read error. The genes are TRBV12-3 or TRBV12-4 and TRBJ2-3, with TRBD1 matching 7 bases. There are 13 residues in the CDR3. The CDR3 region has the DNA TGTGCCAGCAGTCGACAGGGCACAGATGCGCAGTATTTT. Translated: CASSRQGTDAQYF.

The table lists this clonotype with many counts. This chain links TRBV20-1 with TRBJ2-1; 11 nucleotides line up with TRBD2. CDR3 size: 16 residues. CDR1 and CDR2 from the germline V gene are DFQATT and SNEGSKA (reference sequence). J gave up 12 bases and V 3 bases, and 16 bases lay outside the gene matches. The CDR3 sequence is CSARPVRLAGLLGQFF. The CDR3 DNA follows: TGCAGTGCTAGGCCTGTGCGACTAGCGGGGCTTCTTGGGCAGTTCTTC.

The chain carries TRBV4-1 and TRBJ1-6; 7 positions agree with TRBD1. Germline trimming cut 0 bases from V and 7 bases from J; bases unmatched to any gene: 9. The CDR3 covers 17 residues. Germline V gene sequence: CDR1 MGHRA, CDR2 YSYEKL. The CDR3 spells CASSQDRKGAGNSPLHF. CDR3 DNA: TGCGCCAGCAGCCAAGATAGAAAGGGGGCTGGGAATTCACCCCTCCACTTT.

V usage is TRBV12-3 or TRBV12-4 and J usage is TRBJ2-5, with D tentatively TRBD2 (6 bases). This CDR3 contains 13 residues. The germline V and J ends were trimmed by 3 bases and 9 bases, with 14 bases remaining between them. CDR3 sequence: CASSLGAREAQYF. The CDR3 DNA reads as TGTGCCAGCAGTTTGGGAGCTAGGGAGGCCCAGTACTTC.

This clonotype was seen ten or more times. Here the CDR3 DNA reads TGCAGTGGCCTGACTAGTGCAGATACGCAGTATTTT. Protein: CSGLTSADTQYF. The rearrangement joins TRBV20-1 to TRBJ2-3, with TRBD2 as a possible D gene (6 bases). CDR3 length: 12 amino acids. V lost 7 bases, J lost 4 bases, and 12 bases lay in between. Germline values: CDR1 DFQATT, CDR2 SNEGSKA (reference sequence).

This rearrangement joins TRBV5-6 to TRBJ1-2; maybe TRBD1 (5 bases). The CDR3 is made up of 13 amino acids. V was clipped by 5 bases and J by 8 bases, with 16 bases between them. Looked up from germline, CDR1 is SGHDT and CDR2 is YYEEEE. Here the CDR3 reads CASRSPGFRGYTF. CDR3 DNA sequence: TGTGCCAGCAGGAGCCCAGGGTTTCGGGGCTACACCTTC.

The chain combines TRBV9 with TRBJ1-1; 7 bases line up with TRBD1. V lost 0 bases to trimming and J lost 8 bases; unmatched junction nucleotides: 4. This CDR3 comprises 13 residues. The germline V gene has CDR1 SGDLS and CDR2 YYNGEE. Here the CDR3 DNA reads TGTGCCAGCAGCGTAGTTGGAGGGGGCGAAGCTTTCTTT. Protein sequence: CASSVVGGGEAFF.

The V gene is TRBV29-1, the J gene TRBJ2-1; 9 bases align to TRBD2. Unmatched junction bases numbered 17, after V lost 7 bases and J lost 1 base. The CDR3 loop spans 18 amino acids. CDR1 is SQVTM, CDR2 ANQGSEA, per germline. CDR3 in DNA: TGCAGCGCCCGCGGGGGGGCTGGGCTTCATCTGTCCTACAATGAGCAGTTCTTC. The encoded protein is CSARGGAGLHLSYNEQFF.

This chain connects TRBV4-3 to TRBJ2-1; D gene ambiguous. Deletions cut 1 base from V and 13 bases from J, with 17 bases between. Germline V lookup: CDR1 LGHNA, CDR2 YSLEER. This CDR3 spans 14 amino acids. The CDR3 spells CASSQAASQETQFF. CDR3 bases: TGCGCCAGCAGCCAAGCGGCCAGCCAAGAGACCCAGTTCTTC.

This clonotype showed up just a few times. Written as DNA, the CDR3 is TGTGCCAGCTCTACCTCTGGGACAAGTGATTATAGCAATCAGCCCCAGCATTTT. It encodes CASSTSGTSDYSNQPQHF. The J gene is TRBJ1-5, the V gene TRBV18; D may be TRBD1 (6 bases). Germline V gene data show CDR1 as KGHSH and CDR2 as LQKENI. V was cut by 6 bases and J by 0 bases, with 21 bases left in between. CDR3 length: 18 residues.

The chain carries TRBV12-3 or TRBV12-4 and TRBJ1-5; D unresolved. V was cut by 7 bases and J by 6 bases, with 10 bases left in between. The CDR3 runs 12 residues. The CDR3 DNA sequence: TGTGCCAGCATGGATTCACCTCAGCCCCAGCATTTT. It yields the protein CASMDSPQPQHF.